This T cell receptor beta chain originates from a study of blood T cell repertoires in COVID-19. Study-wide context: The United States, Italy and Spain supplied acute and convalescent COVID-19 samples. PBMCs, B-cell-depleted T cells, or T cells provided the cDNA or gDNA that made up the material.

The V end lost 0 bases, the J end lost 4 bases, and 12 bases lay between the germline ends. Germline V gives CDR1 SEHNR, CDR2 FQNEAQ (reference sequence). CDR3 length equals 16 residues. Per the original data handling: The assay estimated nucleated cells by amplifying reference gene primers. Sequenced by immunoSEQ multiplex PCR; TCRdb stores in-frame clones only, minus some. D and trimming were read from the DNA, whereas the V and J calls and clone size are those reported in that table. This sample carries about 230,000 clones, 65% to 90% of them seen once, and the ten largest clones take just under 7.5%.

This TCR was recovered from a woman in her forties or fifties with acute or convalescent COVID-19. The sample consisted of peripheral blood. This chain uses TRBV7-9 with TRBJ1-4; D is ambiguous. This CDR3 is CASSLAKAGFNEKLFF. In nucleotides, the CDR3 is TGTGCCAGCAGCTTAGCGAAGGCAGGCTTTAATGAAAAACTGTTTTTT.